These 19 T cell receptor beta chains came from one sample sequenced in a study of blood T cell repertoires in COVID-19. The method was immunoSEQ multiplex PCR; TCRdb's version includes in-frame clones alone and lacks a portion of them. The sample has more than 95,000 clones, roughly four fifths seen once. The sample taken for sequencing was peripheral blood. These receptor sequences come from a man aged 45 to 65 with acute or convalescent COVID-19.

V and J are TRBV2 and TRBJ2-7, with 7 bases identical to TRBD2. The CDR3 has 14 residues. The germline V gene has CDR1 SNHLY and CDR2 FYNNEI. Losses at the gene ends were 9 bases for V and 2 bases for J; bases not matched to a gene: 10. This CDR3 is CASNRDYVTYEQYF. The CDR3 DNA reads TGTGCCAGTAACCGGGACTACGTCACCTACGAGCAGTACTTC.

This chain links TRBV20-1 with TRBJ1-5; 7 nucleotides align to TRBD1. Germline CDR1 DFQATT, CDR2 SNEGSKA (reference sequence). V dropped 3 bases and J dropped 2; count of bases not matched to a gene: 7. This CDR3 contains 15 residues. The CDR3 region has the DNA TGCAGTGCTAGTCTGGCAGGGGGACGCAATCAGCCCCAGCATTTT. This translates into CSASLAGGRNQPQHF.

The chain combines TRBV19 with TRBJ1-5; D not certain. V dropped 2 bases and J dropped 3 bases, with 5 bases sitting between them. The germline gives CDR1 LNHDA, CDR2 SQIVND (reference sequence). The CDR3 runs 13 residues. Written as DNA, the CDR3 is TGTGCCAGTAGTATACAGTCCAATCAGCCCCAGCATTTT. Translating gives CASSIQSNQPQHF.

This clone is a singleton in its sample. The DNA of the CDR3 is TGCGCCAGCAGTTGGGGGAGGGAGGATCAGCCCCAGCATTTT. Amino acid sequence: CASSWGREDQPQHF. The chain combines TRBV10-2 with TRBJ1-5; TRBD1 might be the D (5 bases). Germline lookup yields CDR1 WSHSY and CDR2 SAAADI. Trimming stripped 5 bases from V and 5 bases from J, with 13 bases between. This CDR3 spans 14 amino acids.

The chain carries TRBV7-8 and TRBJ1-4; no definite D call. Trimming stripped 6 bases from V and 4 bases from J, with 9 bases between. The CDR3 spans 13 residues. Germline-derived CDR1 and CDR2 are SGHVS and FQNEAQ. CDR3 DNA sequence: TGTGCCAGCAGTTATTCGGTTAATGAAAAACTGTTTTTT. Translated, it gives CASSYSVNEKLFF.

V is TRBV11-2 and J is TRBJ1-1; the D is unclear. Germline-derived CDR1 and CDR2 are SGHAT and FQNNGV. The CDR3 covers 14 residues. The V end lost 4 bases, the J end lost 6 bases, and 15 bases lay between the germline ends. CDR3 residues: CASSSNPGTAEAFF. The CDR3 DNA follows: TGTGCCAGCAGCTCAAATCCGGGAACAGCTGAAGCTTTCTTT. Based on the CDR3 plus reference TRBV11-2 and TRBJ1-1, the full variable domain is EAGVAQSPRYKIIEKRQSVAFWCNPISGHATLYWYQQILGQGPKLLIQFQNNGVVDDSQLPKDRFSAERLKGVDSTLKIQPAKLEDSAVYLCASSSNPGTAEAFFGQGTRLTVV.

V and J are TRBV10-3 and TRBJ2-7; weak D call: TRBD2 (6 bases). The CDR3 is 14 amino acids. Trimming removed 5 bases at V and 5 bases at J, with 16 bases between. Germline V gives CDR1 ENHRY, CDR2 SYGVKD. Here the CDR3 reads CAISHGGITDEQYF. The CDR3 coding sequence is TGTGCCATCAGTCATGGAGGGATTACGGACGAGCAGTACTTC.

On this clone: Other DNA sequences in the same sample also yield this CDR3. This chain connects TRBV5-1 to TRBJ1-6, with TRBD1 identical over 11 bases. CDR1 and CDR2 (germline): SGHRS, YFSETQ. V lost 3 bases and J lost 7; bases outside the gene matches: 0. The CDR3 totals 14 residues. The CDR3: CASSWDRGNSPLHF. For the CDR3, the DNA is TGCGCCAGCAGCTGGGACAGGGGGAATTCACCCCTCCACTTT.

The chain uses TRBV3-1 (or the pseudogene TRBV3-2) and TRBJ2-7; 9 bases match TRBD2. V shed 0 bases, J shed 2 bases, and the junction held 5 bases outside the gene matches. The germline CDR1 and CDR2 sequences are LGHDT and YNNKEL (reference sequence). The CDR3 covers 16 residues. CDR3 loop: CASSQDPGGRAYEQYF. The CDR3 bases are TGTGCCAGCAGCCAAGATCCGGGCGGGAGGGCCTACGAGCAGTACTTC.

The rearrangement uses TRBV9 and TRBJ2-2; TRBD1 aligns across 7 bases. The CDR3 totals 14 residues. The germline gives CDR1 SGDLS, CDR2 YYNGEE. V lost 7 bases, J lost 8 bases, and 11 bases stayed unmatched. CDR3 nucleotides: TGTGCCAGCGGGGGACAGACAAAGTTAGGGGAGCTGTTTTTT. Encoded protein: CASGGQTKLGELFF.

CDR3 DNA sequence: TGTGCCAGCAGTTCCTACAGGGCAGCCCAGCATTTT. Encoded protein: CASSSYRAAQHF. The gene calls are TRBV12-3 or TRBV12-4 and TRBJ1-5; possibly TRBD1 for D (6 bases). This CDR3 comprises 12 residues. Trimming took off 4 bases at V and 11 bases at J, with 12 bases between the two ends.

The chain uses TRBV3-1 (or the pseudogene TRBV3-2) and TRBJ1-5, with 11 bases lining up with TRBD1. The CDR3 has 14 amino acids. With V trimmed by 6 bases and J by 6 bases, 4 bases remained unmatched. From germline, CDR1 is LGHDT and CDR2 YNNKEL (reference sequence). The CDR3 spells CASSAGTGGQPQHF. CDR3 DNA: TGTGCCAGCAGTGCCGGGACAGGGGGTCAGCCCCAGCATTTT.

This chain uses TRBV9 with TRBJ2-5; 13 bases are a match to TRBD2. CDR1 SGDLS and CDR2 YYNGEE come from the germline V gene. The CDR3 is made up of 15 amino acids. V trimming: 4 bases; J trimming: 5 bases; junction bases outside the gene matches: 5. The CDR3 loop reads CASSSKTSGRETQYF. The CDR3 DNA follows: TGTGCCAGCAGCTCCAAGACTAGCGGGAGGGAGACCCAGTACTTC.

The chain carries TRBV30 and TRBJ1-2; 8 positions agree with TRBD1. The V gene's germline CDR1 is GTSNPN and CDR2 SVGIG (reference sequence). The CDR3 has 14 residues. The CDR3 here is CAQVGGRGLEGYTF. Written as DNA, the CDR3 is TGTGCTCAAGTGGGAGGCAGGGGGCTAGAAGGCTACACCTTC.

This chain joins TRBV4-1 and TRBJ2-7; 9 bases are a match to TRBD1. The CDR3 is 16 amino acids. The trim removed 0 bases at V and 7 bases at J, leaving 10 bases unmatched. Germline V gives CDR1 MGHRA, CDR2 YSYEKL. The CDR3: CASSQDLGGQGYEQYF. As DNA, the CDR3 is TGCGCCAGCAGCCAAGATCTGGGAGGACAGGGGTATGAGCAGTACTTC.

This clone was counted a few times. The chain carries TRBV6-5 and TRBJ1-1; D unclear. Germline CDR1 and CDR2: MNHEY and SVGAGI. The length of the CDR3 is 11 residues. Trimming stripped 7 bases from V and 1 base from J, with 4 bases between. The CDR3 sequence: CASIRNTEAFF. In DNA form, the CDR3 reads TGTGCCAGCATTAGGAACACTGAAGCTTTCTTT.

A remark on this clone: Other DNA sequences in this sample translate to the same CDR3. V is TRBV5-6 and J is TRBJ2-3; TRBD2 aligns across 10 bases. The trim removed 3 bases at V and 5 bases at J, leaving 3 bases unmatched. Per the germline V gene, CDR1 is SGHDT and CDR2 is YYEEEE. The CDR3 loop spans 14 amino acids. The CDR3 region has the DNA TGTGCCAGCAGCTCTCTAGCGGGAGAAGATACGCAGTATTTT. This translates into CASSSLAGEDTQYF.

The chain joins TRBV14 to TRBJ1-1, with 7 nucleotides matching TRBD1. This CDR3 contains 15 residues. V lost 3 bases, J lost 4 bases, and 8 bases stayed unmatched. The germline V gene has CDR1 SGHDN and CDR2 FVKESK. The CDR3 loop is CASSHTQTGFTEAFF. The CDR3 DNA is TGTGCCAGCAGCCACACCCAGACAGGGTTCACTGAAGCTTTCTTT.

The chain couples TRBV12-5 to TRBJ2-2; 13 positions match TRBD2. From germline, CDR1 is LGHNT and CDR2 FRNRAP. The length of the CDR3 is 18 residues. The ends lost 3 bases at V and 5 bases at J; junction bases unmatched: 9. CDR3 DNA: TGTGCTAGTGGTTTTAGGGGACTAGCGGGACCGGGGACCGGGGAGCTGTTTTTT. Its translation: CASGFRGLAGPGTGELFF.